This T cell receptor (beta chain) was observed in a study of blood T cells in healthy people across ages. This clonotype has just a few counts. Its antigen is undetermined. A second PCR of roughly 6 to 12 cycles used a sample-barcoded 5' primer and a J-beta primer mix. TCRdb redid the calling of the 5' RACE reads with MiXCR, one entry per CDR3 protein. The sample holds 650,000 to 1,000,000 distinct CDR3 sequences, 35% to 40% seen once. Trimming took 6 bases from V and 7 from J, leaving 25 bases between them. CDR1 and CDR2 from the germline V gene are SNHLY and FYNNEI. The CDR3 spans 17 residues. Whole-study findings and limits: Not knowing donor CMV status may have confounded expanded clonotype changes. As age increased, TCR beta diversity per million T cells fell in a roughly linear fashion.

The sequence derives from a man aged 18 to 29 in good health. Sequencing input: blood. The V call is TRBV2, the J call TRBJ2-1; TRBD2 is a possible D gene (5 bases). The CDR3 coding sequence is TGTGCCAGCAGAGACACTAACGACTACCGCAAGGGTAATGAGCAGTTCTTC. Its translation: CASRDTNDYRKGNEQFF.